This TCR beta chain is drawn from a study of tumor-infiltrating lymphocytes in primary liver carcinoma. Looking at the study overall: Spanning 4.2 to 10 cm, the tumors were T1-T3 N0M0.

Extraction also yielded germline DNA, while blood RNA was obtained from unsorted whole blood. As to this clonotype: Its antigen is not identified. One end of the junction is discordant with germline, which a read error may explain.

General observations from the study: Since the samples were bulk and unsorted, the CD4+ and CD8+ repertoires were not compared. The study found tumor-adjacent and tumor-blood pairs overlapped less than tumor region pairs.

Production of TCR beta cDNA used approximately 480 ng total RNA together with a constant-region primer. A slightly modified ARM-PCR protocol with three nested multiplex PCR rounds produced these TCR beta libraries. A C-beta reverse primer was combined with TRBV1-TRBV30 forward primers in the first two PCR rounds, and each round had 10 cycles. From the multiplex PCR reads, TCRdb called clonotypes with MiXCR, one entry per CDR3 protein. The data show about 320,000 distinct CDR3 sequences, with 58% seen just once and approximately 15% held by the top ten. This CDR3 region has 14 residues. CDR1 SGHAT and CDR2 FQNNGV come from the germline V gene.

This TCR derives from a woman aged 30 to 39 with primary liver carcinoma and hepatitis B virus infection. What was sequenced was peripheral blood. The rearrangement links TRBV11-2 to TRBJ2-7, with D possibly TRBD2 on 6 matching bases. The DNA for the CDR3 is TGTGCCAGCAGCTTCCCGGAGGGATCCTACGAGCTGTACTTC. Translating it yields CASSFPEGSYELYF.